The T cell receptor beta chain under discussion was sequenced for a study of T cell repertoires in cytomegalovirus infection. Study at large: It was the public TCR beta signatures that indicated both CMV infection and matching HLA type. General observations from the study: Accumulated public TCR beta family frequency recognized individuals carrying CMV together with the relevant HLA. HLA-C-restricted CMV-specific TCR beta clonotypes prevailed in the ex vivo response.

As regards this clonotype: The antigen remains unidentified.

In TCRdb, the reads were re-called with MiXCR into one record per CDR3 protein. The table has around 300,000 distinct CDR3 sequences, under 30% seen once. The germline V gene encodes CDR1 SGHRS and CDR2 YFSETQ. The CDR3 covers 14 residues. Trimming shortened V by 4 bases and J by 2 bases, and 9 bases separated the two germline ends. V usage is TRBV5-1 and J usage is TRBJ2-2; unclear D gene. Sequencing was performed on PBMCs. The source of this sequence is a human donor in good health (CMV status not recorded). Some clones in this sample may be carry-over from other donors' samples. This chain's CDR3 is CASSPLINTGELFF. The DNA of the CDR3 is TGCGCCAGCAGCCCACTGATTAACACCGGGGAGCTGTTTTTT.